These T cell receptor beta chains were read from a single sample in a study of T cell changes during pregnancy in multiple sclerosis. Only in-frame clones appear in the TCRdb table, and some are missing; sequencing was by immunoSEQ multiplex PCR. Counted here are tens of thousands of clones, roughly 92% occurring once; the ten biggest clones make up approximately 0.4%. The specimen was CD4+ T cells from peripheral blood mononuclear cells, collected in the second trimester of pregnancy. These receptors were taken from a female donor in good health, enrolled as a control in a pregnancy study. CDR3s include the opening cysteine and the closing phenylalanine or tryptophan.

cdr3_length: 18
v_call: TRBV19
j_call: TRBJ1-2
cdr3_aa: CASFFARDSQRGREGYTF

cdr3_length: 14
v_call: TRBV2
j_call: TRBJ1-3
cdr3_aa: CASSGREVAHTIYF

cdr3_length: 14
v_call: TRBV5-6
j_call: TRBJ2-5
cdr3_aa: CASSLPGLQETQYF

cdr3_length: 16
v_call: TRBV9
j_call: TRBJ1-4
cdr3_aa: CASSPLKAGQGEKLFF

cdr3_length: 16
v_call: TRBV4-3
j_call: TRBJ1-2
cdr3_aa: CASSQVTHSTNYGYTF

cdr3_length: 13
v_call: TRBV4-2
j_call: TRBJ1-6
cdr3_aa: CASSQDPDSPLHF

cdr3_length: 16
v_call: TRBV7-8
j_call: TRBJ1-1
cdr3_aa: CASSFATAGGNTEAFF

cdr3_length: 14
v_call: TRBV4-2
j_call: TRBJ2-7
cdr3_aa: CASSQARRAYEQYF

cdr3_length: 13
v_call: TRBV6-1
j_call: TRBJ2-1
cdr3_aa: CASSEIAGDEQFF

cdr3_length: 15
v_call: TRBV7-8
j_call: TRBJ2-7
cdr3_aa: CASSWGRTGAYEQYF

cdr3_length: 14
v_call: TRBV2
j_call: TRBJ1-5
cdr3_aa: CASSDRGIGQPQHF

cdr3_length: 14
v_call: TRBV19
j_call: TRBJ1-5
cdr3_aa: CASSMTGAGQPQHF

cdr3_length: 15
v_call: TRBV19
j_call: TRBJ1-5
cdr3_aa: CASSIGVRINQPQHF

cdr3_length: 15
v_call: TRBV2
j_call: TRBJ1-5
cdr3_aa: CASSDRTGGTQPQHF

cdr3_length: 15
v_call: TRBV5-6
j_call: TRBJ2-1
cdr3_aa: CASSLGREPYNEQFF

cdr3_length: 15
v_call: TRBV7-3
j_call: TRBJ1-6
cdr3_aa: CASSSTGGHNSPLHF

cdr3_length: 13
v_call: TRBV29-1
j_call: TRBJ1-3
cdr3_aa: CSVGSSAGNTIYF

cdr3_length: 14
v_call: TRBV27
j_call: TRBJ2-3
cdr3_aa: CASSVQGYTDMQYF

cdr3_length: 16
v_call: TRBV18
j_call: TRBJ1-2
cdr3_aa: CVSSRMSLPDIYGYTF

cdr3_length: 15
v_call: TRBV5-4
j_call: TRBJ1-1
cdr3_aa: CASSSGTGRNTEAFF

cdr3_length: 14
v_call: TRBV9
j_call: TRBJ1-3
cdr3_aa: CASSVGTPGNTIYF

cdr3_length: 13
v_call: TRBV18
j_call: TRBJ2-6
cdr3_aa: CASPSSGANVLTF

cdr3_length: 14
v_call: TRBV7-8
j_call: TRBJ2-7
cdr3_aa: CASSLGAGGNEQYF

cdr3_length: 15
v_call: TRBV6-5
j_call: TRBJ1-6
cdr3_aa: CASRAPGQYNSPLHF

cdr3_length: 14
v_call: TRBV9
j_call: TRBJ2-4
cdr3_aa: CASSGDRGGNIQYF

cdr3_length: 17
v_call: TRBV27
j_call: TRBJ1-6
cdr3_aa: CASSFSLWGLRDSPLHF

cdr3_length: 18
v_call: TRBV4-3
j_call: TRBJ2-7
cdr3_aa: CASSQELAGGPLAPEQYF

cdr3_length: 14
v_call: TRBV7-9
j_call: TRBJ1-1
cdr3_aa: CASSYRGGNTEAFF

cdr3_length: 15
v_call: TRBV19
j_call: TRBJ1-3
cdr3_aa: CASSDNYSGQDTIYF

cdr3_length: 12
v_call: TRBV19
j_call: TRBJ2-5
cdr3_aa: CASKTGGETQYF

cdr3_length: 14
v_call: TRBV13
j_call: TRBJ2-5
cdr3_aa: CASSLPGGQETQYF

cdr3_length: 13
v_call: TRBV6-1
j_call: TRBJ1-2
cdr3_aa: CASRQTSNYGYTF

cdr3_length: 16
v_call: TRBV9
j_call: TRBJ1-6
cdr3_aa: CASSVGQGAQNSPLHF

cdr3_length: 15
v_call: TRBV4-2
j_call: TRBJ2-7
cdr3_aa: CASSQIGDNPYEQYF

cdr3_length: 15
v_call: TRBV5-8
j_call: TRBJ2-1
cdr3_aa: CASSLEGRSYNEQFF